The 30 T cell receptor beta chains in this list originate from one sample, sequenced in a study of CD8 T cells in ankylosing spondylitis. TCRdb used MiXCR to reprocess the 5' RACE reads, holding one entry per CDR3 protein. The sample shows 350,000 or so distinct CDR3 sequences, about 14% of them seen only once. Input material: blood, either unsorted or a sorted T cell fraction (not recorded which). The source of these receptors is a male donor with ankylosing spondylitis or in good health (not recorded which).

This chain joins TRBV10-3 and TRBJ1-1; the D is unclear. The germline gives CDR1 ENHRY, CDR2 SYGVKD. This CDR3 is built from 13 residues. V was pared by 8 bases and J by 2 bases, with 12 bases between. Here the CDR3 DNA reads TGTGCCATCGCCGGAAGGACTAACACTGAAGCTTTCTTT. Its translation: CAIAGRTNTEAFF.

This clonotype has a handful of counts. The chain carries TRBV12-3 or TRBV12-4 and TRBJ1-1; D unresolved. V was trimmed by 6 bases and J by 7 bases, leaving 18 bases between them. CDR3 length: 14 residues. CDR3 DNA: TGTGCCAGCAGCCCCCTGAGAGGAATGGGTGAAGCTTTCTTT. As protein: CASSPLRGMGEAFF.

The sample holds a few counts of this clonotype. CDR3 DNA: TGCAGCGTCCGACGCATGGCCAAAAACATTCAGTACTTC. Translated: CSVRRMAKNIQYF. The chain links TRBV29-1 to TRBJ2-4; D gene ambiguous. In germline, CDR1 is SQVTM, CDR2 ANQGSEA. The CDR3 loop spans 13 amino acids. V lost 6 bases and J 1 base, leaving 10 bases between the germline ends.

This sequence joins TRBV2 and TRBJ2-6; D perhaps matches TRBD2 (6 bases). The germline V gene encodes CDR1 SNHLY and CDR2 FYNNEI. The CDR3 has 15 amino acids. V was trimmed by 3 bases and J by 0 bases, leaving 6 bases between them. This CDR3 is CASSEEGSGANVLTF. DNA for the CDR3: TGTGCCAGCAGTGAGGAGGGCTCTGGGGCCAACGTCCTGACTTTC.

This clonotype was found a few times. The V call is TRBV4-1, the J call TRBJ1-6; 8 bases map to TRBD1. The CDR3 sequence is 13 residues long. Germline-derived CDR1 and CDR2 are MGHRA and YSYEKL. The trim removed 7 bases at V and 13 bases at J, leaving 9 bases unmatched. The CDR3 DNA is TGCGCCAGCAAGCAACAGGGGGTCAGGCCCCTCCACTTT. It encodes CASKQQGVRPLHF.

In this sample, this clonotype turned up a few times. This sequence joins TRBV12-3 or TRBV12-4 and TRBJ1-1; D unresolved. This CDR3 is 13 amino acids long. V was shortened by 6 bases and J by 3 bases, with 11 bases between the two germline ends. Here the CDR3 DNA reads TGTGCCAGCAGCCCTGACGAGGACACTGAAGCTTTCTTT. It is translated as CASSPDEDTEAFF.

In this sample, this clonotype turned up a few times. The V gene is TRBV27, the J gene TRBJ2-1; either TRBD1 or TRBD2 may fit D (6 bases each). The germline V and J ends were trimmed by 1 base and 5 bases, with 12 bases remaining between them. Germline assignment: CDR1 MNHEY and CDR2 SMNVEV (reference sequence). The CDR3 has 15 residues. The CDR3 sequence is CASSLLPGANNEQFF. The CDR3 bases are TGTGCCAGCAGTTTATTACCGGGGGCTAACAATGAGCAGTTCTTC.

The sample holds a few counts of this clonotype. The chain employs TRBV5-1 and TRBJ1-2; 8 bases align to TRBD1. Germline values: CDR1 SGHRS, CDR2 YFSETQ. CDR3 length equals 15 residues. The trim removed 0 bases at V and 4 bases at J, leaving 5 bases unmatched. CDR3 nucleotide sequence: TGCGCCAGCAGCTTGGACAGGGGGTCTCCCTATGGCTACACCTTC. It yields the protein CASSLDRGSPYGYTF.

This clonotype has only a few counts. This chain connects TRBV18 to TRBJ1-6; D remains ambiguous. Deletions cut 2 bases from V and 7 bases from J, with 12 bases between. The germline gives CDR1 KGHSH, CDR2 LQKENI. The CDR3 loop spans 15 amino acids. CDR3 amino acids: CASSPEQIANSPLHF. CDR3 bases: TGTGCCAGCTCACCAGAACAGATCGCCAATTCACCCCTCCACTTT. Complete variable domain (other parts from reference TRBV18 and TRBJ1-6): NAGVMQNPRHLVRRRGQEARLRCSPMKGHSHVYWYRQLPEEGLKFMVYLQKENIIDESGMPKERFSAEFPKEGPSILRIQQVVRGDSAAYFCASSPEQIANSPLHFGNGTRLTVT.

Concerning this clonotype: This may be a read error, as it is one base from a much larger clone. Because the CDR3's place on the DNA is in doubt, the DNA is left out and the CDR3 is given as listed by TCRdb. The chain joins TRBV2 to TRBJ2-2; the table names TRBD1, a call not compared with the DNA. Germline loops: CDR1 SNHLY, CDR2 FYNNEI. The CDR3 sequence runs 12 residues, both termini included. CDR3 loop: CASSLLSWELFF.

This clonotype was counted a few times. V is TRBV6-1 and J is TRBJ1-1; tentative D call: TRBD1 (5 bases). V was pared by 7 bases and J by 4 bases, with 13 bases between. The CDR3 runs 13 residues. Germline CDR1 MNHNS, CDR2 SASEGT. CDR3 residues: CASTQGVSTEAFF. The CDR3 bases are TGTGCCAGCACCCAAGGGGTGAGCACTGAAGCTTTCTTT.

Only a few counts were recorded for this clonotype. The chain joins TRBV18 to TRBJ2-3; tentatively, D is TRBD1 or TRBD2 (5 bases each). Between the trimmed V and J ends, which lost 4 bases and 4 bases, there was a span of 24 bases. This CDR3 region has 18 residues. The germline gives CDR1 KGHSH, CDR2 LQKENI. The CDR3 DNA reads as TGTGCCAGCTCACTCCTCCCGGGGCAGGGAGTAATGGCAGATACGCAGTATTTT. It translates to CASSLLPGQGVMADTQYF.

This clonotype was picked up a small number of times. The gene calls are TRBV25-1 and TRBJ2-2, with TRBD2 matching over 9 bases. The CDR3 consists of 17 residues. Germline CDR1 reads MGHDK; CDR2 reads SYGVNS. J gave up 5 bases and V 4 bases, and 11 bases lay outside the gene matches. CDR3 bases: TGTGCCAGCAGTGCCGGTACTAGCGGGTCGGGTACCGGGGAGCTGTTTTTT. Its translation: CASSAGTSGSGTGELFF.

This clonotype was recorded at least ten times. The rearrangement links TRBV5-1 to TRBJ1-1, with D possibly being TRBD1 (6 bases). V was cut by 4 bases and J by 7 bases, with 20 bases left in between. CDR1 is SGHRS and CDR2 is YFSETQ in the germline V gene. This CDR3 spans 15 amino acids. CDR3 coding DNA: TGCGCCAGCAGCCTTGCAGCCGGGACACCCAGTGAAGCTTTCTTT. Translating it yields CASSLAAGTPSEAFF.

This clonotype was observed a handful of times. The rearrangement uses TRBV11-2 and TRBJ2-7; D perhaps matches TRBD1 (6 bases). Trimming left V 3 bases short and J 5 bases short, with 17 bases between. The CDR3 sequence is 15 residues long. CDR1 is SGHAT and CDR2 is FQNNGV in the germline V gene. CDR3 DNA: TGTGCCAGCAGCTTCTCGGGCAGGGGCTGGGACGAGCAGTACTTC. Translation gives CASSFSGRGWDEQYF.

This CDR3 reads CAISPQREEQFF. CDR3 in DNA: TGTGCCATCAGTCCTCAGAGGGAAGAGCAGTTCTTC. V and J are TRBV10-3 and TRBJ2-1; the D gene is possibly TRBD2 (5 bases). V was shortened by 5 bases and J by 10 bases, with 12 bases between the two germline ends. The CDR3 sequence is 12 residues long. Germline V CDR1 and CDR2: ENHRY, SYGVKD.

This clonotype appeared many times. The V call is TRBV29-1, the J call TRBJ1-1; TRBD1 is a possible D gene (6 bases). CDR1 and CDR2 from the germline V gene are SQVTM and ANQGSEA. The CDR3 runs to 17 residues. The V end was cut by 1 base, the J end by 1 base, with 19 bases between. This CDR3 is CSVEARGSRQENTEAFF. In DNA, the CDR3 is TGCAGCGTTGAAGCTAGGGGGTCGAGGCAGGAGAACACTGAAGCTTTCTTT.

This clonotype was picked up a small number of times. The CDR3 sequence is CAISDSGPKETQYF. The CDR3, as DNA: TGTGCCATCAGTGACTCGGGACCCAAAGAGACCCAGTACTTC. The J gene is TRBJ2-5, the V gene TRBV10-3, with D perhaps given as TRBD1 or TRBD2 (5 bases each). V gave up 3 bases and J gave up 3 bases, with 11 bases separating them. The V gene's germline CDR1 is ENHRY and CDR2 SYGVKD. CDR3 size: 14 residues.

The chain links TRBV20-1 to TRBJ2-3; 7 bases align to TRBD1. The germline CDR1 and CDR2 sequences are DFQATT and SNEGSKA (reference sequence). V shed 6 bases and J 8 bases; nucleotides not matched to a gene: 5. The CDR3 is 11 amino acids. The CDR3 reads CSAHRDSTQYF. The CDR3 DNA is TGCAGTGCCCACCGGGACAGTACGCAGTATTTT.

V usage is TRBV20-1 and J usage is TRBJ2-1; 15 bases line up with TRBD2. Per germline, CDR1 DFQATT and CDR2 SNEGSKA (reference sequence). The CDR3 covers 17 residues. Trimming took 5 bases from V and 2 from J; bases not matched to a gene: 7. CDR3 nucleotide sequence: TGCAGTGCTCAGCAACGGACTAGCGGGAGGGCCTACAATGAGCAGTTCTTC. Translation gives CSAQQRTSGRAYNEQFF.

This clonotype was detected many times. DNA for the CDR3: TGCAGCGTTCAGAATAGGGTGGAGACCCAGTACTTC. It specifies CSVQNRVETQYF. The chain carries TRBV29-1 and TRBJ2-5; D call uncertain. Germline CDR1 reads SQVTM; CDR2 reads ANQGSEA. The CDR3 contains 12 residues. V gave up 5 bases and J gave up 5 bases, with 12 bases separating them.

This chain uses TRBV10-3 with TRBJ2-3; D remains ambiguous. Germline V lookup: CDR1 ENHRY, CDR2 SYGVKD. This CDR3 is built from 13 residues. V was trimmed by 2 bases and J by 0 bases, leaving 3 bases between them. CDR3 sequence (DNA): TGTGCCATCAGTGAGGCCAGCACAGATACGCAGTATTTT. It yields the protein CAISEASTDTQYF.

The V gene is TRBV11-2, the J gene TRBJ1-2, with D possibly matching TRBD1 (5 bases). V shed 4 bases and J shed 4 bases, with 22 bases lying between them. Germline CDR1 SGHAT, CDR2 FQNNGV. CDR3 length: 17 amino acids. The CDR3 DNA follows: TGTGCCAGCAGCTCTCTACGAACCGGGACCGAGGGCTATGGCTACACCTTC. It translates to CASSSLRTGTEGYGYTF.

The chain joins TRBV7-6 to TRBJ1-4; D is perhaps TRBD1 (5 bases). The V gene's germline CDR1 is SGHVS and CDR2 FNYEAQ. V lost 4 bases, J lost 0 bases, and 12 bases lay in between. This CDR3 is built from 16 residues. This chain's CDR3 is CASSSGWGPTNEKLFF. CDR3 sequence (DNA): TGTGCCAGCAGCTCTGGATGGGGACCAACTAATGAAAAACTGTTTTTT. Complete variable domain (other parts from reference TRBV7-6 and TRBJ1-4): GAGVSQSPRYKVTKRGQDVALRCDPISGHVSLYWYRQALGQGPEFLTYFNYEAQQDKSGLPNDRFSAERPEGSISTLTIQRTEQRDSAMYRCASSSGWGPTNEKLFFGSGTQLSVL.

This clonotype was recorded many times. The gene calls are TRBV12-3 or TRBV12-4 and TRBJ1-2; D call uncertain. Trimming cost V 5 bases and J 4 bases, with 20 bases left between them. The CDR3 is 16 amino acids. CDR3 DNA: TGTGCCAGCAGTCCCGGTGGTCCGGGGAAAAGCTATGGCTACACCTTC. Translated: CASSPGGPGKSYGYTF.

There are a few counts of this clonotype. This chain links TRBV25-1 with TRBJ2-1, with 10 bases matching TRBD1. Germline CDR1 MGHDK, CDR2 SYGVNS. J gave up 4 bases and V 5 bases, and 5 bases lay outside the gene matches. This CDR3 region has 15 residues. In DNA form, the CDR3 reads TGTGCCAGCAGTCAGCCGGGACAGGGGTACAATGAGCAGTTCTTC. The encoded protein is CASSQPGQGYNEQFF.

The rearrangement joins TRBV6-1 to TRBJ1-2; D uncertain. V was clipped by 4 bases and J by 7 bases, with 10 bases between them. The CDR3 covers 12 residues. Germline assignment: CDR1 MNHNS and CDR2 SASEGT. The CDR3 loop reads CASSATEFGYTF. The CDR3 DNA reads as TGTGCCAGCAGTGCGACGGAGTTTGGCTACACCTTC.

Only a few counts were recorded for this clonotype. V gene TRBV10-3 combines with J gene TRBJ1-1; no firm D call. This CDR3 has 12 amino acids. Germline values: CDR1 ENHRY, CDR2 SYGVKD. Trimming removed 4 bases at V and 8 bases at J, with 11 bases between. The CDR3 sequence is CAISGQALEAFF. The CDR3 DNA sequence: TGTGCCATCAGTGGGCAGGCATTGGAAGCTTTCTTT.

The sample holds a few counts of this clonotype. This chain uses TRBV6-5 with TRBJ2-1, with D tentatively TRBD2 (5 bases). The length of the CDR3 is 11 residues. The V end lost 9 bases, the J end lost 6 bases, and 9 bases lay between the germline ends. Germline-derived CDR1 and CDR2 are MNHEY and SVGAGI. For the CDR3, the DNA is TGTGCCAGTAAAACTAGCAATGAGCAGTTCTTC. Translating gives CASKTSNEQFF.

This chain joins TRBV6-1 and TRBJ2-1; 11 nucleotides align to TRBD2. Trimming at V came to 7 bases and at J to 2 bases, leaving 13 bases not matched to a gene. Germline CDR1 and CDR2: MNHNS and SASEGT. The CDR3 covers 18 residues. The CDR3 sequence is CASKKPSGTSGTYNEQFF. The CDR3 nucleotides are TGTGCCAGCAAAAAGCCGTCCGGGACTAGCGGAACCTACAATGAGCAGTTCTTC.